The 19 T cell receptor beta chains below all came from one sample that was sequenced in a study of CD8 T cells in ankylosing spondylitis. Study-level points and caveats: Characteristic, it appeared, of ankylosing spondylitis blood was a TCR beta motif of several highly homologous variants.

TCRdb called the 5' RACE reads again in MiXCR, with one record for every CDR3 protein. The sample includes approximately 220,000 distinct CDR3 sequences, about a sixth of them seen just once. For these TCRs, the target antigens are not known. The specimen sequenced was blood, either unsorted or a sorted T cell fraction (not recorded which). Receptor source: a male donor with ankylosing spondylitis.

This clonotype was picked up many times. The J gene is TRBJ1-1, the V gene TRBV7-9, with D perhaps TRBD1 (6 bases). The CDR3 length is 16 residues. Germline V gene lookup returns CDR1 SEHNR and CDR2 FQNEAQ (reference sequence). V was clipped by 2 bases and J by 0 bases, with 13 bases between them. As DNA, the CDR3 is TGTGCCAGCAGCTTAATGCCGACAGGACTGAACACTGAAGCTTTCTTT. Translating it yields CASSLMPTGLNTEAFF.

This sequence joins TRBV5-4 and TRBJ1-2, with D possibly TRBD1 on 6 matching bases. V lost 3 bases and J 8 bases, leaving 11 bases between the germline ends. The length of the CDR3 is 12 residues. Looked up from germline, CDR1 is SGHNT and CDR2 is YYREEE (reference sequence). DNA of the CDR3: TGTGCCAGCAGCTCTGGAGGGGGGGGCTACACCTTC. It translates to CASSSGGGGYTF.

J is TRBJ2-5 and V is TRBV28; 7 bases align to TRBD1. The V and J ends lost 5 bases and 1 base, in that order; junction bases with no gene match: 4. The CDR3 sequence is 14 residues long. Germline CDR1 and CDR2: MDHEN and SYDVKM. The CDR3 sequence: CASSKRTGQETQYF. CDR3 nucleotide sequence: TGTGCCAGCAGTAAACGGACAGGCCAAGAGACCCAGTACTTC.

There are a few counts of this clonotype. The chain is built from TRBV29-1 and TRBJ2-7; 7 bases are a match to TRBD1. CDR1 is SQVTM and CDR2 is ANQGSEA in the germline V gene. The CDR3 is 13 residues long. V was pared by 3 bases and J by 2 bases, with 4 bases of the junction left unmatched. The CDR3 protein is CSVDTGETYEQYF. Here the CDR3 DNA reads TGCAGCGTTGATACAGGGGAAACCTACGAGCAGTACTTC.

This clonotype was counted only a few times. The chain has TRBV5-8 and TRBJ1-2, with a possible D match to TRBD1 (6 bases). Germline V gene data show CDR1 as SGHTS and CDR2 as YDEGEE. Trimming shortened V by 4 bases and J by 0 bases, and 13 bases separated the two germline ends. There are 15 residues in the CDR3. The CDR3 loop reads CASSLRWTANYGYTF. The CDR3 DNA reads TGTGCCAGCAGCCTTCGTTGGACAGCTAACTATGGCTACACCTTC.

This sequence joins TRBV11-2 and TRBJ1-1, with 12 bases aligning to TRBD1. This CDR3 comprises 19 residues. The ends lost 1 base at V and 5 bases at J; junction bases unmatched: 14. Germline lookup yields CDR1 SGHAT and CDR2 FQNNGV. DNA for the CDR3: TGTGCCAGCAGCTTAGTGGGAACCGGGACAGGGGGCGCGTTGACTGAAGCTTTCTTT. This codes for CASSLVGTGTGGALTEAFF. The whole variable domain, remainder taken from reference TRBV11-2 and TRBJ1-1, is EAGVAQSPRYKIIEKRQSVAFWCNPISGHATLYWYQQILGQGPKLLIQFQNNGVVDDSQLPKDRFSAERLKGVDSTLKIQPAKLEDSAVYLCASSLVGTGTGGALTEAFFGQGTRLTVV.

The chain is built from TRBV20-1 and TRBJ2-1; D unresolved. The germline V gene encodes CDR1 DFQATT and CDR2 SNEGSKA (reference sequence). V lost 0 bases, J lost 4 bases, and 10 bases lay in between. The CDR3 loop spans 14 amino acids. The CDR3 DNA is TGCAGTGCTAGAGATGGGCAGGTGTACAATGAGCAGTTCTTC. Protein sequence: CSARDGQVYNEQFF.

Many counts were recorded for this clonotype. The DNA for the CDR3 is TGCGCCAGCAGCTTGGAGGGAGGTGTCGACGAGCAGTACTTC. Protein: CASSLEGGVDEQYF. This rearrangement joins TRBV5-1 to TRBJ2-7, with D perhaps matching TRBD2 (6 bases). The CDR3 has 14 amino acids. In germline, CDR1 is SGHRS, CDR2 YFSETQ. The V and J ends lost 0 bases and 5 bases respectively, with 12 bases between them.

This clonotype was picked up a small number of times. V usage is TRBV28 and J usage is TRBJ2-3; unclear D gene. This CDR3 has 12 amino acids. From germline, CDR1 is MDHEN and CDR2 SYDVKM. V gave up 10 bases and J gave up 14 bases, with 22 bases separating them. CDR3 amino acids: CATYETKGIPYF. The CDR3 DNA follows: TGTGCCACCTACGAAACTAAAGGGATTCCGTATTTT.

This clonotype has a count of ten or more. V usage is TRBV7-9 and J usage is TRBJ1-1; 7 bases line up with TRBD1. Germline CDR1 reads SEHNR; CDR2 reads FQNEAQ (reference sequence). The CDR3 is 13 residues long. V lost 1 base to trimming and J lost 5 bases; unmatched junction nucleotides: 1. DNA for the CDR3: TGTGCCAGCAGCTTAGTGGGACAGACTGAAGCTTTCTTT. This encodes CASSLVGQTEAFF.

The chain joins TRBV27 to TRBJ2-1; D not resolved. The CDR3 is 13 amino acids. Germline V gene data show CDR1 as MNHEY and CDR2 as SMNVEV (reference sequence). The V and J ends lost 3 bases and 3 bases respectively, with 6 bases between them. The CDR3 is CASSFGVYNEQFF. The CDR3 region has the DNA TGTGCCAGCAGTTTTGGTGTCTACAATGAGCAGTTCTTC.

This clonotype was observed a handful of times. V is TRBV12-3 or TRBV12-4 and J is TRBJ2-7; D gene uncertain. The CDR3 runs to 13 residues. The V end lost 7 bases, the J end lost 1 base, and 11 bases lay between the germline ends. The CDR3 spells CASTITLSYEQYF. DNA of the CDR3: TGTGCCAGCACTATTACACTATCCTACGAGCAGTACTTC.

The V call is TRBV29-1, the J call TRBJ2-3; 15 bases align to TRBD2. The length of the CDR3 is 17 residues. Germline V gene sequence: CDR1 SQVTM, CDR2 ANQGSEA. J was trimmed by 2 bases and V by 5 bases; bases with no gene match: 8. CDR3 nucleotides: TGCAGCGTTACGGGACTAGCGGGAGGTGCTCCCACAGATACGCAGTATTTT. Translating gives CSVTGLAGGAPTDTQYF.

The chain joins TRBV4-1 to TRBJ2-7, with D possibly being TRBD1 or TRBD2 (5 bases each). This CDR3 has 13 amino acids. V shed 4 bases and J shed 9 bases, with 16 bases lying between them. Germline V lookup: CDR1 MGHRA, CDR2 YSYEKL. In DNA, the CDR3 is TGCGCCAGCAGCCCCGGGACGTTAGTAGGGCAGTACTTC. It encodes CASSPGTLVGQYF.

This chain uses TRBV7-3 with TRBJ2-3, with D unclear. Germline V lookup: CDR1 SGHTA, CDR2 FQGTGA. CDR3 length: 13 amino acids. Trimming removed 3 bases from V and 2 bases from J, with 6 bases in between. The DNA of the CDR3 is TGTGCCAGCAGCTTTGGAACCACAGATACGCAGTATTTT. Its translation: CASSFGTTDTQYF.

The sample holds a few counts of this clonotype. The V and J genes are TRBV27 and TRBJ2-1; possibly TRBD1 or TRBD2 for D (5 bases each). The CDR3 totals 15 residues. The ends were cut back, 3 bases at V and 4 bases at J, with 13 bases in the middle. Germline assignment: CDR1 MNHEY and CDR2 SMNVEV (reference sequence). The CDR3 region has the DNA TGTGCCAGCAGTTTCGGGGCAACAGCTTACAATGAGCAGTTCTTC. Its translation: CASSFGATAYNEQFF.

The chain combines TRBV12-3 or TRBV12-4 with TRBJ2-1; 8 bases are a match to TRBD2. This CDR3 comprises 17 residues. The ends lost 8 bases at V and 2 bases at J; junction bases unmatched: 14. CDR3 protein: CASRIPTGGPPYNEQFF. CDR3 DNA sequence: TGTGCCAGCCGCATCCCCACGGGGGGGCCCCCCTACAATGAGCAGTTCTTC.

A few counts support this clonotype. This chain links TRBV3-1 with TRBJ2-1, with 9 bases matching TRBD1. The CDR3 has 15 residues. The trim removed 3 bases at V and 9 bases at J, leaving 9 bases unmatched. Germline loops: CDR1 LGHDT, CDR2 YNNKEL (reference sequence). CDR3 coding DNA: TGTGCCAGCAGCCACTCGGGACAGGGTATAACTGAGCAGTTCTTC. Translating gives CASSHSGQGITEQFF.

Only a few counts were recorded for this clonotype. This chain links TRBV9 with TRBJ2-3; D might be TRBD2 (7 bases). In germline, CDR1 is SGDLS, CDR2 YYNGEE. Trimming shortened V by 0 bases and J by 10 bases, and 12 bases separated the two germline ends. This CDR3 spans 13 amino acids. This CDR3 is CASSVATGGPQYF. Here the CDR3 DNA reads TGTGCCAGCAGCGTAGCTACGGGGGGCCCGCAGTATTTT.